There are many counts of the clone carrying this T cell receptor (beta chain). What it binds is unknown. The read terminates 3 residues ahead of where the CDR3 ends, so the germline J gene completes it. The sample comes from a study of T cell clonality in common variable immunodeficiency. Germline V CDR1 and CDR2: SNHLY, FYNNEI. With V trimmed by 8 bases and J by 4 bases, 4 bases remained unmatched. The CDR3 totals 13 residues. Study results and caveats: CVID subjects showed higher TCRbeta clonality than healthy controls.

Here immunoSEQ multiplex PCR was the method, and the copy in TCRdb shows in-frame clones only, minus some. Recorded here are tens of thousands of clones, none singletons. This chain uses TRBV2 with TRBJ2-1; 8 nucleotides align to TRBD2. The specimen was peripheral blood mononuclear cells. This TCR came from a person between 18 and 75 years old in good health. The sequenced CDR3 bases are TGTGCCAGCGGACTAGCTCTTTACAATGAG. Translated: CASGLALYNE. The entire CDR3 sequence reads CASGLALYNEQFF.